This TCR beta chain derives from a study of radiotherapy plus CTLA-4 blockade in lung cancer. This CDR3 has 12 amino acids. Germline CDR1 is MNHNY and CDR2 is SVGAGI (reference sequence). V lost 11 bases, J lost 5 bases, and 7 bases stayed unmatched. Assay: immunoSEQ multiplex PCR; the TCRdb copy retains only in-frame clones and omits some. The data show 40,000 or so clones, roughly 60% seen once. In this sample, this clone turned up a few times. This clonotype was sampled from a human donor with non-small cell lung cancer who had a partial response to radiotherapy plus ipilimumab. The sequences come from peripheral blood, collected from a patient treated with radiotherapy plus ipilimumab. The V gene is TRBV6-6, the J gene TRBJ1-2, with 8 bases matching TRBD1. The CDR3 DNA reads as TGTGCCGTAACAGGGGGGGCTTATGGCTACACCTTC. It codes for CAVTGGAYGYTF.